This section outlines one T cell receptor beta chain sequence together with its context. The sequence runs out 3 residues before the end of the CDR3; the remainder is reconstructed from the germline J gene. Here immunoSEQ multiplex PCR was the method, and the copy in TCRdb shows in-frame clones only, minus some. The repertoire table contains tens of thousands of clones. Germline lookup yields CDR1 DFQATT and CDR2 SNEGSKA (reference sequence). This CDR3 contains 14 residues. This record belongs to a study of T cells in women clearing cervical HPV infection. Whole-study context: HLA type stays a possible confounder, typing being limited.

The material sequenced was blood buffy coat. The receptor comes from a woman aged 18 to 75 with a cervical HPV16 infection that either progressed to CIN3+ or cleared (not recorded which). V gene TRBV20-1 combines with J gene TRBJ2-3; no firm D call. The CDR3 DNA, read in part, is TGCAGTGCTAGTCCCGCCCAGAATCAAGAGACG. Its translation is CSASPAQNQET. The whole CDR3 reads CSASPAQNQETQYF.